This T cell receptor (beta chain) was identified during a study of shared clonotypes between healthy human individuals. Points from the study as a whole: Between a few donors, naive CD4 clonotypes were shared at a level of about 5%. Among non-shared clonotypes, generation probabilities were lower than among those shared by all four donors.

About this clone itself: Antigen unknown.

The CDR3 is made up of 13 amino acids. CDR1 and CDR2 from the germline V gene are MNHNY and SVGAGI (reference sequence). With 2 bases removed from V and 1 base from J, the gap between germline ends came to 2 bases. TCRdb's copy holds only in-frame clones and misses some; the assay was immunoSEQ multiplex PCR. The table includes about 600,000 clones, around 95% detected once. Naive CD8 cells, CD45RO-negative and positively selected for CCR7, excluded terminally differentiated effector memory CD45RA+ cells. The sample taken for sequencing was naive CD8+ T cells sorted from blood. The chain is built from TRBV6-6 and TRBJ2-2; D is unclear. This sequence originates from a woman aged 25-40 years in good health. The CDR3 DNA follows: TGTGCCAGCAGTTACCAGAACACCGGGGAGCTGTTTTTT. This encodes CASSYQNTGELFF.